This T cell receptor (beta chain) was sequenced for a study of blood T cells in healthy people across ages. For the second PCR, which ran for about 6 to 11 cycles, a sample-barcoded 5' primer and a J-beta primer mix were used. TCRdb called the 5' RACE reads again in MiXCR, with one record for every CDR3 protein. The data hold around 820,000 distinct CDR3 sequences, with about 25% observed a single time. Germline CDR1 is SGHTA and CDR2 is FQGTGA. This CDR3 is 17 amino acids long. This clonotype was observed a handful of times. A junction end diverges from the germline sequence, so it may reflect a read error. The data were also submitted as part of a second study, on T cells of mothers and their children.

This rearrangement joins TRBV7-3 to TRBJ2-3, with 9 bases fitting TRBD1. This TCR was sampled from a boy aged 5-17 years in good health. Sequenced: blood. The DNA for the CDR3 is TGTGCCAGCAGCTTAATGGGGACAGGGTTCAGGACGGATACGCAGTGTTTT. Its translation: CASSLMGTGFRTDTQCF. The whole variable domain, remainder taken from reference TRBV7-3 and TRBJ2-3, is GAGVSQTPSNKVTEKGKYVELRCDPISGHTALYWYRQSLGQGPEFLIYFQGTGAADDSGLPNDRFFAVRPEGSVSTLKIQRTERGDSAVYLCASSLMGTGFRTDTQCFGPGTRLTVL.